One and the same sample provided the 15 T cell receptor beta chains below, sequenced in a study of cytomegalovirus exposure and HLA in healthy donors. Primers included in the PCR were 60 Vbeta and 13 Jbeta primers. Generated by immunoSEQ multiplex PCR, the TCRdb table keeps only in-frame clones and is missing some. The table records around 100,000 clones, around 66% of them present only once. Sequences were obtained from PBMCs. The receptors stem from a man in his late teens or twenties in good health and CMV-seropositive.

The V gene is TRBV7-7, the J gene TRBJ1-1; D ambiguous. CDR1 is SSHAT, CDR2 FNYEAQ, per germline (reference sequence). Trimming left V 2 bases short and J 1 base short, with 5 bases between. The CDR3 loop spans 13 amino acids. In nucleotides, the CDR3 is TGTGCCAGCAGCTTAACAGAGAACACTGAAGCTTTCTTT. Translated: CASSLTENTEAFF. Complete variable domain (other parts from reference TRBV7-7 and TRBJ1-1): GAGVSQSPRYKVTKRGQDVTLRCDPISSHATLYWYQQALGQGPEFLTYFNYEAQPDKSGLPSDRFSAERPEGSISTLTIQRTEQRDSAMYRCASSLTENTEAFFGQGTRLTVV.

The chain recombines TRBV10-3 with TRBJ2-1; D might be TRBD1 (5 bases). Germline V gene sequence: CDR1 ENHRY, CDR2 SYGVKD. The V end lost 10 bases, the J end lost 8 bases, and 12 bases lay between the germline ends. This CDR3 region has 11 residues. CDR3 in amino acids: CATAWGDEQFF. The CDR3 coding sequence is TGTGCCACCGCCTGGGGCGATGAGCAGTTCTTC.

This clone appeared once. This chain joins TRBV25-1 and TRBJ1-1; TRBD1 matches 9 bases. The length of the CDR3 is 14 residues. CDR1 is MGHDK, CDR2 SYGVNS, per germline. With 3 bases clipped from V and 11 bases from J, the junction kept 10 bases outside the gene matches. The CDR3, as DNA: TGTGCCAGCAGTGACCGACAGGGGGTAAGTCGGGCTTTCTTT. Translation: CASSDRQGVSRAFF. Filled out from reference TRBV25-1 and TRBJ1-1, the complete variable domain reads EADIYQTPRYLVIGTGKKITLECSQTMGHDKMYWYQQDPGMELHLIHYSYGVNSTEKGDLSSESTVSRIRTEHFPLTLESARPSHTSQYLCASSDRQGVSRAFFGQGTRLTVV.

J is TRBJ2-3 and V is TRBV7-3; 14 nucleotides agree with TRBD2. CDR1 is SGHTA and CDR2 is FQGTGA in the germline V gene. This CDR3 has 16 residues. V was clipped by 3 bases and J by 8 bases; unmatched bases: 7. The CDR3 is CASSFSTSGGVLTQYF. Written as DNA, the CDR3 is TGTGCCAGCAGCTTTTCGACTAGCGGGGGGGTTCTTACGCAGTATTTT.

The V gene is TRBV15, the J gene TRBJ2-2; 7 positions match TRBD1. Germline V gives CDR1 LNHNV, CDR2 YYDKDF (reference sequence). The CDR3 runs to 17 residues. Losses at the gene ends were 1 base for V and 1 base for J; bases not matched to a gene: 6. The CDR3 loop reads CATSRVLDRENTGELFF. DNA for the CDR3: TGTGCCACCAGCAGAGTCCTCGACAGGGAGAACACCGGGGAGCTGTTTTTT. The entire variable domain, with the rest obtained from reference TRBV15 and TRBJ2-2, is as follows: DAMVIQNPRYQVTQFGKPVTLSCSQTLNHNVMYWYQQKSSQAPKLLFHYYDKDFNNEADTPDNFQSRRPNTSFCFLDIRSPGLGDTAMYLCATSRVLDRENTGELFFGEGSRLTVL.

The chain joins TRBV11-2 to TRBJ2-3; possible D gene TRBD2, 7 bases. Germline V gives CDR1 SGHAT, CDR2 FQNNGV. This CDR3 contains 15 residues. V lost 1 base to trimming and J lost 2 bases, with 10 bases between them. The DNA of the CDR3 is TGTGCCAGCAGCTTAGTCGGGGGGCTCACAGATACGCAGTATTTT. Its translation is CASSLVGGLTDTQYF.

This clone was seen once. The chain carries TRBV29-1 and TRBJ2-7, with D unresolved. The germline V gene encodes CDR1 SQVTM and CDR2 ANQGSEA. The germline V and J ends were trimmed by 7 bases and 0 bases, with 10 bases remaining between them. There are 12 residues in the CDR3. The CDR3 sequence: CSAAASSYEQYF. CDR3 nucleotide sequence: TGCAGCGCCGCGGCGAGCTCCTACGAGCAGTACTTC.

A single count supports this clone. This chain connects TRBV30 to TRBJ1-3; D gene uncertain. The CDR3 sequence is 17 residues long. Trimming removed 4 bases from V and 0 bases from J, with 19 bases in between. Looked up from germline, CDR1 is GTSNPN and CDR2 is SVGIG (reference sequence). CDR3 sequence (DNA): TGTGCCTGGAATAGCATGCGGTACGGTTACTCTGGAAACACCATATATTTT. This sequence encodes CAWNSMRYGYSGNTIYF.

The chain joins TRBV5-1 to TRBJ2-5, with a weak D call TRBD2 (7 bases). The germline V gene has CDR1 SGHRS and CDR2 YFSETQ. The CDR3 covers 15 residues. V was shortened by 2 bases and J by 1 base, with 12 bases between the two germline ends. Here the CDR3 reads CASSLGGAIQETQYF. The CDR3 DNA reads TGCGCCAGCAGCTTAGGGGGGGCCATCCAAGAGACCCAGTACTTC. The full variable domain, in which reference TRBV5-1 and TRBJ2-5 provide the parts outside the CDR3, is KAGVTQTPRYLIKTRGQQVTLSCSPISGHRSVSWYQQTPGQGLQFLFEYFSETQRNKGNFPGRFSGRQFSNSRSEMNVSTLELGDSALYLCASSLGGAIQETQYFGPGTRLLVL.

The gene calls are TRBV10-3 and TRBJ1-6; D is uncertain. This CDR3 contains 13 residues. From germline, CDR1 is ENHRY and CDR2 SYGVKD. Trimming left V 6 bases short and J 10 bases short, with 13 bases between. The CDR3 loop is CAISDNFGSPLHF. The CDR3 DNA is TGTGCCATCAGCGACAATTTCGGATCACCCCTCCACTTT.

The chain is built from TRBV7-2 and TRBJ1-4; D is ambiguous. CDR3 size: 13 residues. Germline values: CDR1 SGHTA, CDR2 FQGNSA. Trimming cost V 5 bases and J 6 bases, with 10 bases left between them. The CDR3, as DNA: TGTGCCAGCAGCCCTCGGACTGATGAAAAACTGTTTTTT. It codes for CASSPRTDEKLFF.

The genes are TRBV5-6 and TRBJ2-2; TRBD1 is a possible D gene (5 bases). The CDR3 runs 12 residues. V was trimmed by 4 bases and J by 5 bases, leaving 6 bases between them. Looked up from germline, CDR1 is SGHDT and CDR2 is YYEEEE. DNA of the CDR3: TGTGCCAGCAGCGCAGGGACCGGGGAGCTGTTTTTT. The encoded protein is CASSAGTGELFF.

This clone was found a few times. The chain links TRBV7-6 to TRBJ1-4, with D perhaps TRBD1 (5 bases). CDR1 is SGHVS and CDR2 is FNYEAQ in the germline V gene. The germline V and J ends were trimmed by 0 bases and 0 bases, with 11 bases remaining between them. This CDR3 comprises 17 residues. CDR3 in amino acids: CASSLADSAATNEKLFF. In DNA, the CDR3 is TGTGCCAGCAGCTTAGCCGACAGCGCAGCAACTAATGAAAAACTGTTTTTT. Variable domain in full (rest from reference TRBV7-6 and TRBJ1-4): GAGVSQSPRYKVTKRGQDVALRCDPISGHVSLYWYRQALGQGPEFLTYFNYEAQQDKSGLPNDRFSAERPEGSISTLTIQRTEQRDSAMYRCASSLADSAATNEKLFFGSGTQLSVL.

Only a few counts were recorded for this clone. The rearrangement links TRBV13 to TRBJ2-3, with TRBD2 matching over 7 bases. Losses at the gene ends were 5 bases for V and 4 bases for J; bases not matched to a gene: 15. Germline V CDR1 and CDR2: PRHDT, FYEKMQ (reference sequence). The CDR3 totals 17 residues. CDR3 in amino acids: CASSETAGPYTPDTQYF. In DNA form, the CDR3 reads TGTGCCAGCAGCGAGACAGCGGGGCCCTACACCCCAGATACGCAGTATTTT.

In its sample, this clone was seen a few times. The genes are TRBV2 and TRBJ1-6, with a possible D match to TRBD1 (6 bases). V shed 8 bases and J shed 7 bases, with 12 bases lying between them. The CDR3 runs 13 residues. Germline loops: CDR1 SNHLY, CDR2 FYNNEI. CDR3 loop: CASRVGQNSPLHF. Written as DNA, the CDR3 is TGTGCCAGCCGGGTAGGACAGAATTCACCCCTCCACTTT.